This is a list of T cell receptor beta chains from one sample in a study of shared clonotypes between healthy human individuals. Assay used: immunoSEQ multiplex PCR; TCRdb lists only in-frame clones, some missing. The sample comprises roughly 890,000 clones, 80% to 95% of which are singletons, and under 30% rests with the top ten. What was sequenced was naive CD8+ T cells sorted from blood. These receptors all stem from a young man in good health. Both conserved end residues are part of each CDR3. Clone sizes are given selectively: once, few, many, or a class where the clone is expanded.

J gene: TRBJ2-3; clone size: NA; V gene: TRBV2; CDR3 protein: CANNRGRDTQYF
J gene: TRBJ1-3; clone size: NA; V gene: TRBV11-2; CDR3 protein: CASNKAASSSGNTIYF
J gene: TRBJ1-4; clone size: NA; V gene: TRBV13; CDR3 protein: CASSSTTGGVGTNEKLFF
J gene: TRBJ1-5; clone size: few; V gene: TRBV4-1; CDR3 protein: CASSQFLGGNQPQHF
J gene: TRBJ2-1; clone size: NA; V gene: TRBV9; CDR3 protein: CASSPQTAGANEQFF
J gene: TRBJ2-1; clone size: NA; V gene: TRBV9; CDR3 protein: CASSPPLAGVGNEQFF
J gene: TRBJ2-7; clone size: NA; V gene: TRBV21-1; CDR3 protein: CASSKESHRGAYEQYF
J gene: TRBJ1-1; clone size: NA; V gene: TRBV7-9; CDR3 protein: CASSLASLGTEAFF
J gene: TRBJ2-7; clone size: NA; V gene: TRBV11-2; CDR3 protein: CASSLEDAYEQYF
J gene: TRBJ2-4; clone size: NA; V gene: TRBV5-1; CDR3 protein: CASSAGQWENIQYF
J gene: TRBJ2-1; clone size: NA; V gene: TRBV11-2; CDR3 protein: CASSPSDRSIPYNEQFF
J gene: TRBJ2-2; clone size: NA; V gene: TRBV11-2; CDR3 protein: CASSSDRVHTGELFF
J gene: TRBJ2-1; clone size: once; V gene: TRBV7-8; CDR3 protein: CASSLATPPTWDEQFF
J gene: TRBJ1-1; clone size: NA; V gene: TRBV19; CDR3 protein: CASSISGTYNEAFF
J gene: TRBJ2-1; clone size: NA; V gene: TRBV5-4; CDR3 protein: CASSPGLAGRLSYNEQFF
J gene: TRBJ2-1; clone size: NA; V gene: TRBV28; CDR3 protein: CASSGRPSYNEQFF
J gene: TRBJ2-3; clone size: NA; V gene: TRBV7-2; CDR3 protein: CASSPTGGRDTQYF
J gene: TRBJ1-1; clone size: NA; V gene: TRBV5-4; CDR3 protein: CASSLVGAGAFF
J gene: TRBJ2-7; clone size: NA; V gene: TRBV7-6; CDR3 protein: CASSWGTGTGEQYF
J gene: TRBJ2-7; clone size: few; V gene: TRBV27; CDR3 protein: CASSSAGSGVYEQYF
J gene: TRBJ2-1; clone size: NA; V gene: TRBV4-1; CDR3 protein: CASSQDLREGLGNEQFF
J gene: TRBJ2-7; clone size: NA; V gene: TRBV11-2; CDR3 protein: CASSFGSGSYEQYF
J gene: TRBJ2-3; clone size: NA; V gene: TRBV4-1; CDR3 protein: CASSGENTDTQYF
J gene: TRBJ2-5; clone size: NA; V gene: TRBV27; CDR3 protein: CASSLLGRETQYF
J gene: TRBJ2-3; clone size: NA; V gene: TRBV28; CDR3 protein: CASSFLREKRGTDTQYF
J gene: TRBJ2-1; clone size: NA; V gene: TRBV29-1; CDR3 protein: CSGLSGQVEQFF
J gene: TRBJ1-1; clone size: NA; V gene: TRBV7-3; CDR3 protein: CASSLEGTNTEAFF
J gene: TRBJ2-5; clone size: NA; V gene: TRBV18; CDR3 protein: CASSPEVAEETQYF
J gene: TRBJ2-5; clone size: NA; V gene: TRBV7-8; CDR3 protein: CASSRLGNQQETQYF
J gene: TRBJ1-4; clone size: NA; V gene: TRBV9; CDR3 protein: CASSVRGQANEKLFF
J gene: TRBJ2-5; clone size: NA; V gene: TRBV27; CDR3 protein: CASSYLGGQETQYF
J gene: TRBJ1-1; clone size: NA; V gene: TRBV15; CDR3 protein: CATSRVVGGTEAFF
J gene: TRBJ2-3; clone size: NA; V gene: TRBV27; CDR3 protein: CASSLLQGGSTDTQYF
J gene: TRBJ2-2; clone size: NA; V gene: TRBV15; CDR3 protein: CATSREAGQGTGELFF
J gene: TRBJ2-7; clone size: NA; V gene: TRBV7-9; CDR3 protein: CASSLKGGEQYF
J gene: TRBJ2-3; clone size: NA; V gene: TRBV9; CDR3 protein: CASSEPTGTRGFPLSTDTQYF